This record concerns one T cell receptor beta chain sequence. Its antigen is undetermined. Per the germline V gene, CDR1 is SGHAT and CDR2 is FQNNGV. The V end was cut by 5 bases, the J end by 0 bases, with 5 bases between. The CDR3 loop spans 13 amino acids. This sample was taken from a study of shared clonotypes between healthy human individuals. Once extracted for a subset, genomic DNA was divided evenly among several immunoSEQ plates. Profiling relied on immunoSEQ multiplex PCR, and the TCRdb table lists in-frame clones only, not all of them. The sample carries fewer than 800,000 clones, roughly 94% recorded once. Naive CD8 isolation took CD45RO-negative cells positively selected for CCR7 and excluded terminally differentiated effector memory CD45RA+ cells. Study-level points and caveats: Blood was the only sampled material, and tissue repertoires likely differ. Sharing across four donors was highest in naive CD4 (roughly 5%) and lowest in memory CD8 (around 0.4%).

The genes are TRBV11-2 and TRBJ2-1; D is uncertain. The sample consisted of naive CD8+ T cells sorted from blood. The sequence was obtained from a man aged 25 to 40 in good health. The CDR3 loop reads CASSGFSYNEQFF. CDR3 sequence (DNA): TGTGCCAGCAGCGGATTCTCCTACAATGAGCAGTTCTTC.